This T cell receptor beta chain was obtained from a study of Graves' ophthalmopathy and Graves' hyperthyroidism. Study context: Untreated patients at initial diagnosis provided peripheral blood.

On this clonotype itself: Its antigen remains unknown. This sequence may be a read error, since a much larger clone differs from it by one base.

V gave up 6 bases and J gave up 1 base; unmatched junction bases: 3. This CDR3 is built from 14 residues. RNA served as the template for amplifying TCR beta CDR3 regions. In the first round, RT-PCR was carried out with HTBI primers, and a multiplex PCR formed the second round. A single record per CDR3 protein comes from TCRdb applying MiXCR to the multiplex PCR reads. The sample gives about 740,000 distinct CDR3 sequences, 40% of which show up once; roughly 46% is in the top ten. Study results and limitations: Its predictions of ophthalmopathy progression gave the model 55% to 71% sensitivity and about 72% specificity. Separation of ophthalmopathy from stable hyperthyroidism was achieved by a 13-signature model, at approximately 88% sensitivity and approximately 84% specificity. Most clonotypes expanded in thyroid above 0.001 frequency were present in blood too.

The sequenced sample was peripheral blood. The chain employs TRBV12-3 or TRBV12-4 and TRBJ2-7; 10 nucleotides align to TRBD1. The receptor comes from an adult man with Graves' ophthalmopathy. CDR3 sequence: CASRTGQGSYEQYF. CDR3 DNA sequence: TGTGCCAGCAGGACGGGACAGGGGTCCTACGAGCAGTACTTC.